This T cell receptor beta chain was captured in a study of T cell clonotyping in hematopoietic cell transplantation. Only in-frame clones appear in the TCRdb table, and some are missing; sequencing was by immunoSEQ multiplex PCR. Among about 44,000 clones, 94% were seen once, and the ten largest hold approximately 0.85%. This CDR3 is 14 amino acids long. The ends lost 3 bases at V and 6 bases at J; junction bases unmatched: 4. In germline, CDR1 is SGHRS, CDR2 YFSETQ. The sequencing sample was made of peripheral blood mononuclear cells. The TCR sequence derives from a woman between 45 and 60 years old in good health. Some clones in this sample may be carry-over from other donors' samples. This chain connects TRBV5-1 to TRBJ2-7, with 12 bases fitting TRBD1. CDR3 sequence (DNA): TGCGCCAGCAGCTCCGGGACAGGGGGCGCCGAGCAGTACTTC. It encodes CASSSGTGGAEQYF.